This TCR beta chain was found in a study of cytomegalovirus exposure and HLA in healthy donors. Worth noting for this clone: Antigen unknown.

PCR amplification relied on 60 Vbeta primers (plus 13 Jbeta primers). In the source study's methods: As a later analysis found, there were roughly 80 million unique TCR beta chains, of which some 10 million were shared. Profiling relied on immunoSEQ multiplex PCR, and the TCRdb table lists in-frame clones only, not all of them. V, J and clone size were drawn from that table, and D and trimming were deduced from the DNA. The table lists some 51,000 clones, about three quarters of them singletons. Study observations and caveats: Earlier analysis looked at TCR beta V segments, and most were productive about 87% or about 30% of the time.

Germline loops: CDR1 LNHDA, CDR2 SQIVND (reference sequence). The J segment lost 8 bases and the V segment lost 7 bases, leaving 29 bases of the junction unmatched. The CDR3 extends over 20 amino acids. The TCR comes from a female donor in good health and CMV-seronegative. Sequenced input: PBMCs. This chain uses TRBV19 with TRBJ1-2; 9 bases are a match to TRBD1. The CDR3 nucleotides are TGTGCCAGTACCAACTTTCACTCCGGAGAAGGGACAGGGTTTTCGTTGGGCTACACCTTC. It yields the protein CASTNFHSGEGTGFSLGYTF.